This T cell receptor (beta chain) was documented in a study of blood T cell repertoires in COVID-19. Study members were between 18 and 89 years old and lived in approximately 25 US regions. The V and J ends lost 4 bases and 8 bases respectively, with 10 bases between them. CDR1 is GTSNPN, CDR2 SVGIG, per germline (reference sequence). CDR3 size: 11 residues. Clones were sequenced by immunoSEQ multiplex PCR, and TCRdb holds only the in-frame ones, with some missing. The top ten clones hold about 5% of a sample with approximately 150,000 clones, over 80% of them seen once. Sequenced: PBMCs or T cells enriched from blood (not recorded which). This sequence originates from a man aged 70-80 years who had been exposed to COVID-19. The chain has TRBV30 and TRBJ2-3; a weak D match, TRBD1 (6 bases). This chain's CDR3 is CAWMGAATQYF. In nucleotides, the CDR3 is TGTGCCTGGATGGGGGCGGCTACGCAGTATTTT.